This T cell receptor (beta chain) was obtained from a study of CD8 T cells in Susac syndrome. Reverse transcription used about 0.45 to 1 ug RNA and random hexamers. Via MiXCR, TCRdb re-called the immunoSEQ multiplex PCR reads, giving one row per CDR3 protein. The data contain under 200,000 distinct CDR3 sequences, more than 90% of them singletons. CDR3 size: 15 residues. Per the germline V gene, CDR1 is LGHDT and CDR2 is YNNKEL (reference sequence). V lost 2 bases to trimming and J lost 2 bases, with 11 bases between them. The receptor was derived from a human donor in good health. What was sequenced was CD4+ T cells from PBMCs. The rearrangement links TRBV3-1 to TRBJ2-3; D is unclear. The CDR3 DNA follows: TGTGCCAGCAGCCAACGGCGATCCTTCACAGATACGCAGTATTTT. Residues: CASSQRRSFTDTQYF.